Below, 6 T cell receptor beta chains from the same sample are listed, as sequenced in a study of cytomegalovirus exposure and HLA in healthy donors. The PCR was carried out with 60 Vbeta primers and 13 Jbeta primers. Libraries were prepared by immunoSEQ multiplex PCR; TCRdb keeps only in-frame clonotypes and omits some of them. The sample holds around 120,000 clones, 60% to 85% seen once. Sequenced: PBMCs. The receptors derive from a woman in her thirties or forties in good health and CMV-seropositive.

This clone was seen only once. The CDR3 DNA follows: TGCGCCAGCAGCTTAACGGGAGGAACCTACGAGCAGTACTTC. It yields the protein CASSLTGGTYEQYF. The chain employs TRBV5-1 and TRBJ2-7; 7 bases align to TRBD2. Trimming at V came to 2 bases and at J to 2 bases, leaving 4 bases not matched to a gene. Germline values: CDR1 SGHRS, CDR2 YFSETQ. This CDR3 has 14 residues.

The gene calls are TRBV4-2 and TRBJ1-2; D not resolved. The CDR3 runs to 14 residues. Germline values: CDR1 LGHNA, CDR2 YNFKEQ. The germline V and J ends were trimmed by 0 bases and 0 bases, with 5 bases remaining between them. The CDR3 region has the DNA TGTGCCAGCAGCCAAGAATTAGCTAACTATGGCTACACCTTC. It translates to CASSQELANYGYTF.

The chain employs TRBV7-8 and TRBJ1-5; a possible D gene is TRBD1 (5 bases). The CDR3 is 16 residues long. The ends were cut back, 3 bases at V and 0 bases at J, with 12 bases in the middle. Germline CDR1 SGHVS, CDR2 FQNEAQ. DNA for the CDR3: TGTGCCAGCAGCTTGGAAGGGGTTAATAGCAATCAGCCCCAGCATTTT. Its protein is CASSLEGVNSNQPQHF.

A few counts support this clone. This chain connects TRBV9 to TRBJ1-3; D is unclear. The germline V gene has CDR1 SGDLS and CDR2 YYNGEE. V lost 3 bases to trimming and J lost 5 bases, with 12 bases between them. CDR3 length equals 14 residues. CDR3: CASSAAGPRNTIYF. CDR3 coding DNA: TGTGCCAGCAGCGCCGCGGGTCCCCGAAACACCATATATTTT.

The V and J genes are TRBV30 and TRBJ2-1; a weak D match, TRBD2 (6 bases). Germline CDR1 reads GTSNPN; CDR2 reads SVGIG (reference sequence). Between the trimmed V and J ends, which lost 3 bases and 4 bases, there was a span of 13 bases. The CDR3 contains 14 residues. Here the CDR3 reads CAWRVLAGYNEQFF. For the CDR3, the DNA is TGTGCCTGGAGGGTCTTGGCGGGGTACAATGAGCAGTTCTTC.

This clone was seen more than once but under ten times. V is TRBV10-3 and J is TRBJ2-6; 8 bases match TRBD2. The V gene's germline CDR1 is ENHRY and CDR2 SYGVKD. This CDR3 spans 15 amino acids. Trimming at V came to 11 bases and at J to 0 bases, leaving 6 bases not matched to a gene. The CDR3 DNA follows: TGTGCCGCCCGGGGGGGCCCCTCTGGGGCCAACGTCCTGACTTTC. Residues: CAARGGPSGANVLTF.